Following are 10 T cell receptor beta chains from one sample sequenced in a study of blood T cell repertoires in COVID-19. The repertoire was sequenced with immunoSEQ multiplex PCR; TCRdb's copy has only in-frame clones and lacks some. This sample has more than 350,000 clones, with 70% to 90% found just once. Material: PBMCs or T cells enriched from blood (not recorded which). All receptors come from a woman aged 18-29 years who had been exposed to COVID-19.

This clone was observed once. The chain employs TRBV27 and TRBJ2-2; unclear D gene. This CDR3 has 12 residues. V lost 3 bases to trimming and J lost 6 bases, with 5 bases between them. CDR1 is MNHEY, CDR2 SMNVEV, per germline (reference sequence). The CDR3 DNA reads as TGTGCCAGCAGTTTTCTTTCCGGGGAGCTGTTTTTT. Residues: CASSFLSGELFF.

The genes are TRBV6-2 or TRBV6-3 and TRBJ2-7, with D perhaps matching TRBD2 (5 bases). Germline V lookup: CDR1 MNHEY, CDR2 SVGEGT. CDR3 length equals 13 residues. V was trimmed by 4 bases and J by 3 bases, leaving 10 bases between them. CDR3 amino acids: CASSWRVFYEQYF. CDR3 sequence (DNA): TGTGCCAGCAGTTGGCGGGTATTCTACGAGCAGTACTTC.

The CDR3 DNA follows: TGTGCCAGCAGCGTAGGGTACAGGGCTTTCACCGGGGAGCTGTTTTTT. It is translated as CASSVGYRAFTGELFF. This chain links TRBV9 with TRBJ2-2, with TRBD1 as a possible D gene (6 bases). Trimming took 0 bases from V and 4 from J, leaving 13 bases between them. Germline values: CDR1 SGDLS, CDR2 YYNGEE. This CDR3 region has 16 residues.

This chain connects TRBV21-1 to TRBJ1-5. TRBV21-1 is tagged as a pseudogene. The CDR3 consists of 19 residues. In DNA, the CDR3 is TGTGCCAGTTCCCCACGAGAGTTTTGCCGTTGGTATGGCAATCAGCCCCAGCATTTT. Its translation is CASSPREFCRWYGNQPQHF.

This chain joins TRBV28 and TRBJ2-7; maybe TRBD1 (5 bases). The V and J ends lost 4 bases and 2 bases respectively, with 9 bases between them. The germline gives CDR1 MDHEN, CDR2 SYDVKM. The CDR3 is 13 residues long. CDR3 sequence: CASSSGQTYEQYF. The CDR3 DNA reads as TGTGCCAGCAGTTCAGGGCAGACCTACGAGCAGTACTTC. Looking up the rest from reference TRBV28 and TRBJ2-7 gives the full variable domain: DVKVTQSSRYLVKRTGEKVFLECVQDMDHENMFWYRQDPGLGLRLIYFSYDVKMKEKGDIPEGYSVSREKKERFSLILESASTNQTSMYLCASSSGQTYEQYFGPGTRLTVT.

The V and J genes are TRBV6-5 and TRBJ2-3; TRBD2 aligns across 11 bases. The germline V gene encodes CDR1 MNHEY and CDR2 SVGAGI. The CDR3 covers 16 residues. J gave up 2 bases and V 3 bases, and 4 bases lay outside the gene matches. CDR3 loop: CASSYPSGGYTDTQYF. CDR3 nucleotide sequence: TGTGCCAGCAGTTATCCTAGCGGGGGGTACACAGATACGCAGTATTTT.

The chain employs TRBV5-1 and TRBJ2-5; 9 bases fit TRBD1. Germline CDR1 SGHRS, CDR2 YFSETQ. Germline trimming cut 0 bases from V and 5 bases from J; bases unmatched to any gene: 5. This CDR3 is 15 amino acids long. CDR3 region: CASSLEQGARETQYF. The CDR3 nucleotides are TGCGCCAGCAGCTTGGAACAGGGGGCTAGGGAGACCCAGTACTTC.

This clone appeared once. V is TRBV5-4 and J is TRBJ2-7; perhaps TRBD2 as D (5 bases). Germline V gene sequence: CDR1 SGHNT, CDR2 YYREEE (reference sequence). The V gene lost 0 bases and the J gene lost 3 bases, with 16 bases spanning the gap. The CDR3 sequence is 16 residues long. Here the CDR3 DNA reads TGTGCCAGCAGCTTGGAAGTCCATAGAGGGAACTACGAGCAGTACTTC. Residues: CASSLEVHRGNYEQYF.

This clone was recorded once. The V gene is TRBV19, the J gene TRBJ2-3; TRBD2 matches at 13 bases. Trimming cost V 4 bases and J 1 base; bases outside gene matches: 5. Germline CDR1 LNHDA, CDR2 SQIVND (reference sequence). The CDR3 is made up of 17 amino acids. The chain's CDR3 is CASSTGTSGMGTDTQYF. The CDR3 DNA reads TGTGCCAGTAGTACAGGGACTAGCGGGATGGGCACAGATACGCAGTATTTT.

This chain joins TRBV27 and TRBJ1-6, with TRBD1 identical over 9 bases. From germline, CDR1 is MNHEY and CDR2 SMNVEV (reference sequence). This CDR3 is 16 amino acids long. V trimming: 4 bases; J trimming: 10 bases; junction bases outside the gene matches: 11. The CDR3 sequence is CASSSPYRGLGSPLHF. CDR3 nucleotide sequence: TGTGCCAGCAGTTCCCCCTACAGGGGGCTGGGATCACCCCTCCACTTT.